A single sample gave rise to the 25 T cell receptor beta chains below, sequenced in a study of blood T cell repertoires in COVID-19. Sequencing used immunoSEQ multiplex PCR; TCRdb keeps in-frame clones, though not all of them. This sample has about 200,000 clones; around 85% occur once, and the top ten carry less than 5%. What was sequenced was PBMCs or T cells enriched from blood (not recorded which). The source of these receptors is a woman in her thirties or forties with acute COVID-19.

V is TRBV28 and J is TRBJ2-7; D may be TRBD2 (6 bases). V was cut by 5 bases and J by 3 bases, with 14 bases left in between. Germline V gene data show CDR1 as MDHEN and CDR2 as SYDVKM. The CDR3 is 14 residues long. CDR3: CASSLPGLIYEQYF. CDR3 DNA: TGTGCCAGCAGTCTCCCGGGACTTATCTACGAGCAGTACTTC.

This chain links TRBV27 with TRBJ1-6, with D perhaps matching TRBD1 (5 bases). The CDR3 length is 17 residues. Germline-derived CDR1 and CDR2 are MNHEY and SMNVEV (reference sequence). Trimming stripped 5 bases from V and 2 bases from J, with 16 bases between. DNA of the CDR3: TGTGCCAGCAGTCCTAACGGGGACTGGACCTATAATTCACCCCTCCACTTT. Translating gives CASSPNGDWTYNSPLHF.

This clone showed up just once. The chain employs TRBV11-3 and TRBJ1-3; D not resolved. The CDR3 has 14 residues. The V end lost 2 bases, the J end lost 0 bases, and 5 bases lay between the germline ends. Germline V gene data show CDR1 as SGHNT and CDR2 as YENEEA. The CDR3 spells CASSLLSSGNTIYF. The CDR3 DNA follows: TGTGCCAGCAGCTTATTGAGCTCTGGAAACACCATATATTTT.

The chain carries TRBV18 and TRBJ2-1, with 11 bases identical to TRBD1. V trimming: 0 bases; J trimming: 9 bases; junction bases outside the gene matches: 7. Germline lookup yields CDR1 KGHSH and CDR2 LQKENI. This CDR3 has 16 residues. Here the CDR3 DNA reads TGTGCCAGCTCACCACCTCTAAGGACAGGGGGCAGTGAGCAGTTCTTC. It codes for CASSPPLRTGGSEQFF.

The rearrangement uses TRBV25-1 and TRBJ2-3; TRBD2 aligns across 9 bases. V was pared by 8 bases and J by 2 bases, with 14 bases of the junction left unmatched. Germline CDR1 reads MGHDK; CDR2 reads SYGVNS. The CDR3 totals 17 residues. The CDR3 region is CASSPGGLAGFTDTQYF. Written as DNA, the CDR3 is TGTGCCAGCTCCCCCGGGGGCCTAGCGGGGTTCACAGATACGCAGTATTTT. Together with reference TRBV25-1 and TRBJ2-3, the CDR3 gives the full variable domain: EADIYQTPRYLVIGTGKKITLECSQTMGHDKMYWYQQDPGMELHLIHYSYGVNSTEKGDLSSESTVSRIRTEHFPLTLESARPSHTSQYLCASSPGGLAGFTDTQYFGPGTRLTVL.

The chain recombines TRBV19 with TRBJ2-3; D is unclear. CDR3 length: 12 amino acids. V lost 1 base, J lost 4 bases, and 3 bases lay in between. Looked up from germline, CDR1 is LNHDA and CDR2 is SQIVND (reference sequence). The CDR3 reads CASSIVADTQYF. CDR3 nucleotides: TGTGCCAGTAGTATAGTCGCAGATACGCAGTATTTT.

CDR3 coding DNA: TGTGCCAGCAGCTCGGTGGTGTTAGCGGCCTCGAATGAGCAGTTCTTC. This encodes CASSSVVLAASNEQFF. The V and J genes are TRBV5-4 and TRBJ2-1; tentative D call: TRBD2 (6 bases). V lost 3 bases and J lost 7, with 20 bases in between. From germline, CDR1 is SGHNT and CDR2 YYREEE (reference sequence). This CDR3 is 16 amino acids long.

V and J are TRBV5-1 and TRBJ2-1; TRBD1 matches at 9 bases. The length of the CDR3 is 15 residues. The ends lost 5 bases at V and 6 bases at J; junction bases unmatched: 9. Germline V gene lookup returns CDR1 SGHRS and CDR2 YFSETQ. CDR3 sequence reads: CASRAGTGISNEQFF. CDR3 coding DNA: TGCGCCAGCAGGGCCGGGACAGGGATCTCCAATGAGCAGTTCTTC.

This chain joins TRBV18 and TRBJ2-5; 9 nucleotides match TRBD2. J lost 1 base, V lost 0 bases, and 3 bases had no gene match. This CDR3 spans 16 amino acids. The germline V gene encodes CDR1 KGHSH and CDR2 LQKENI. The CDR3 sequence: CASSPPGTSLQETQYF. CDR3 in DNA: TGTGCCAGCTCACCACCGGGGACTAGCCTCCAAGAGACCCAGTACTTC.

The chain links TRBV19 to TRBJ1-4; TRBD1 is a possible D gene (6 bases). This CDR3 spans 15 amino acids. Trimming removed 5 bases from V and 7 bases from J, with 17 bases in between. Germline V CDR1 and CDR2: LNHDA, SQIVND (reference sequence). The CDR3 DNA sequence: TGTGCCAGTAGTTCCTCGGGGGGGGGCATTGAAAAACTGTTTTTT. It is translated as CASSSSGGGIEKLFF.

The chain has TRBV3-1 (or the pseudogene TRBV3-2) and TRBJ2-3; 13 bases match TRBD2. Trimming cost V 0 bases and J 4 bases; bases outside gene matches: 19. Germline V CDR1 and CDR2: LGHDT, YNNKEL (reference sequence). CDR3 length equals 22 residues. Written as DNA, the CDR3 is TGTGCCAGCAGCCAAGATCCACCGGGACTAGCGGGAAGCCCCCCAATCCCAGATACGCAGTATTTT. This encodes CASSQDPPGLAGSPPIPDTQYF.

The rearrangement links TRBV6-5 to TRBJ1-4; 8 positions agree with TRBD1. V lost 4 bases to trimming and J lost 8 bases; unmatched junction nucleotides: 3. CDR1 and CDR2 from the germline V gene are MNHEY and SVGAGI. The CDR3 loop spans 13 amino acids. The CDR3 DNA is TGTGCCAGCAGTTCCCAGGGGGCCGAAAAACTGTTTTTT. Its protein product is CASSSQGAEKLFF.

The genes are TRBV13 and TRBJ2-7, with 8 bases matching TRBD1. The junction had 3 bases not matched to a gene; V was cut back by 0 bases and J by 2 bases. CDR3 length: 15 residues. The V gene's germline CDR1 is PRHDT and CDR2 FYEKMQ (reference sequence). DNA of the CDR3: TGTGCCAGCAGCTTAGGCAGGGGGCAAACCTACGAGCAGTACTTC. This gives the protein CASSLGRGQTYEQYF.

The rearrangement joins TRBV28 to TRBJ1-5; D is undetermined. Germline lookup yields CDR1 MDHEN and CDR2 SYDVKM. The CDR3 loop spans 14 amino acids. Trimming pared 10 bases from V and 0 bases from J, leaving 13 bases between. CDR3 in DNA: TGTGCCACCTCAGGAATTTATAGCAATCAGCCCCAGCATTTT. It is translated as CATSGIYSNQPQHF.

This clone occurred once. The CDR3 DNA follows: TGTGCCAGCAGCGGTTCTGAGGGAGGGGGATATGGCTACACCTTC. Its protein product is CASSGSEGGGYGYTF. This sequence joins TRBV9 and TRBJ1-2; TRBD1 is a possible D gene (6 bases). Per the germline V gene, CDR1 is SGDLS and CDR2 is YYNGEE. Trimming shortened V by 3 bases and J by 5 bases, and 17 bases separated the two germline ends. This CDR3 has 15 amino acids.

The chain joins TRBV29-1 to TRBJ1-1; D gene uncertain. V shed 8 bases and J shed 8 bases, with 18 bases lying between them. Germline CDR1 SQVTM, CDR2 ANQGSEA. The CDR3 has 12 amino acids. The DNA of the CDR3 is TGCAGCATCACCCTTCGGGGAACAGAAGCTTTCTTT. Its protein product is CSITLRGTEAFF.

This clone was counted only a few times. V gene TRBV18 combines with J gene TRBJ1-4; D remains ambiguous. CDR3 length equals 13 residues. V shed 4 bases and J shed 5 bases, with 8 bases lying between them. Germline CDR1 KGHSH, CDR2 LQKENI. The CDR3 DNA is TGTGCCAGCTCACAGCGACGAAATGAAAAACTGTTTTTT. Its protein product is CASSQRRNEKLFF.

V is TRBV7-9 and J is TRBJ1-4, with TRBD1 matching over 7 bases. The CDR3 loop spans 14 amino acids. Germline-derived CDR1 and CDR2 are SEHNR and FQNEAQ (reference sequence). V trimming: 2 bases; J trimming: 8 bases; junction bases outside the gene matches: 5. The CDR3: CASSLQGGVEKLFF. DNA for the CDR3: TGTGCCAGCAGCTTACAGGGGGGTGTGGAAAAACTGTTTTTT.

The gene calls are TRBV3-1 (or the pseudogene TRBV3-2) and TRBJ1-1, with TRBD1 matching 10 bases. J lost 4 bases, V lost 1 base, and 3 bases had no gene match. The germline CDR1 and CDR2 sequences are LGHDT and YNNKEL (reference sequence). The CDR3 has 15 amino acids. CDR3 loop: CASSQVRTGGTEAFF. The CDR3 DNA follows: TGTGCCAGCAGCCAAGTAAGGACAGGGGGCACTGAAGCTTTCTTT.

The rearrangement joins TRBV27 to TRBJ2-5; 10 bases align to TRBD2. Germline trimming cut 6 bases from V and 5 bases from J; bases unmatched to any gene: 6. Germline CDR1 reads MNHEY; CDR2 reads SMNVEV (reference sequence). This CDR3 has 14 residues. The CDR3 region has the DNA TGTGCCAGCAGAGCGGGAGGGCCGTGGGAGACCCAGTACTTC. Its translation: CASRAGGPWETQYF.

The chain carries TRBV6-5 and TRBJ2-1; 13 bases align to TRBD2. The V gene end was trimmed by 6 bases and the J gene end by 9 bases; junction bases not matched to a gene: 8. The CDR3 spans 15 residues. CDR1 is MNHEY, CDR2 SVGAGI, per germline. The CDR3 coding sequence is TGTGCCAGCAGCTGGACTAGCGGGAGTGGTATTGAGCAGTTCTTC. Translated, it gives CASSWTSGSGIEQFF.

CDR3 region: CASSLGAGTHTEAFF. CDR3 nucleotide sequence: TGTGCCAGCAGCTTAGGCGCTGGGACTCACACTGAAGCTTTCTTT. This chain uses TRBV7-8 with TRBJ1-1; D is possibly TRBD1 (5 bases). Trimming left V 1 base short and J 3 bases short, with 12 bases between. CDR1 and CDR2 from the germline V gene are SGHVS and FQNEAQ. This CDR3 is built from 15 residues.

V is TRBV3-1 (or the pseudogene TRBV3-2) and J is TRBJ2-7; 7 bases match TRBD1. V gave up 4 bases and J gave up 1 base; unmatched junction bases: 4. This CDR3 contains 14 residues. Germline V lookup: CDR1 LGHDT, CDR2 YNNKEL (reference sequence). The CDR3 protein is CASSPGTDSYEQYF. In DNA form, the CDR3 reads TGTGCCAGCAGCCCAGGGACAGATTCCTACGAGCAGTACTTC.

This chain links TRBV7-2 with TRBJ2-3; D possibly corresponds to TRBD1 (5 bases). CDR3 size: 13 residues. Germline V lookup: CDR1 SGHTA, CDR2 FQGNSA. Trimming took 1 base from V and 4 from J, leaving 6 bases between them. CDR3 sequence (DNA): TGTGCCAGCAGCTTAGGGACATCAGATACGCAGTATTTT. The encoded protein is CASSLGTSDTQYF. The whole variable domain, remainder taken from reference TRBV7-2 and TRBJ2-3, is GAGVSQSPSNKVTEKGKDVELRCDPISGHTALYWYRQSLGQGLEFLIYFQGNSAPDKSGLPSDRFSAERTGGSVSTLTIQRTQQEDSAVYLCASSLGTSDTQYFGPGTRLTVL.

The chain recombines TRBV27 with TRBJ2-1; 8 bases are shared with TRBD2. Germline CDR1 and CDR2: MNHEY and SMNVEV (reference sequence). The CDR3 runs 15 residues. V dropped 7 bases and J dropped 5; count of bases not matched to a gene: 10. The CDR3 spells CASTSDGRANNEQFF. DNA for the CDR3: TGTGCCAGCACCTCGGACGGGAGGGCTAACAATGAGCAGTTCTTC.